The clone carrying this TCR beta chain has only one observation. Germline V gene lookup returns CDR1 SGHTA and CDR2 FQGNSA. The CDR3 sequence is 13 residues long. V was pared by 4 bases and J by 3 bases, with 9 bases between. The data derive from a study of blood T cell repertoires in COVID-19. Study details: COVID-19 samples, acute and convalescent, were from the United States, Italy and Spain. Sample material is recorded as cDNA or gDNA derived from T cells, B-cell-depleted T cells, or PBMCs.

Source study methods: Amplification of reference gene primers provided the estimated nucleated cell counts. Assay used: immunoSEQ multiplex PCR; TCRdb lists only in-frame clones, some missing. The DNA gave D and trimming, while V, J and clone size come from that table. The data show around 250,000 clones, 85% to 90% seen once. Everyone who took part was about 18 to 90 years old, and they came from 24 US areas. V and J are TRBV7-2 and TRBJ1-2, with D tentatively TRBD1 (5 bases). The sequenced sample was PBMCs or T cells enriched from blood (not recorded which). This TCR derives from a woman in her thirties who had recovered from COVID-19. DNA for the CDR3: TGTGCCAGCAGCTCGACAGCTTACTATGGCTACACCTTC. Encoded protein: CASSSTAYYGYTF.